These 32 T cell receptor beta chains originate from one sample sequenced in a study of CD8 T cells in ankylosing spondylitis. Study outcomes and limitations: Typical of ankylosing spondylitis blood, it appeared, was a TCR beta motif of several highly homologous variants.

These TCRs' antigens remain unknown. TCRdb recomputed calls from the 5' RACE reads with MiXCR, one row per CDR3 protein. The top ten clones hold about 19% of a sample with some 700,000 distinct CDR3 sequences, around 20% of them seen once. The sequenced sample consisted of blood, either unsorted or a sorted T cell fraction (not recorded which). These TCRs come from a male donor with ankylosing spondylitis.

The rearrangement uses TRBV5-1 and TRBJ2-3; D perhaps matches TRBD1 (6 bases). The CDR3 sequence is 14 residues long. V was pared by 2 bases and J by 5 bases, with 12 bases between. Germline assignment: CDR1 SGHRS and CDR2 YFSETQ. CDR3 nucleotides: TGCGCCAGCAGCTTCGACAGGACCCAAGATACGCAGTATTTT. This encodes CASSFDRTQDTQYF.

This chain uses TRBV4-1 with TRBJ1-1, with a possible D match to TRBD1 (6 bases). The CDR3 totals 17 residues. CDR1 MGHRA and CDR2 YSYEKL come from the germline V gene. Trimming pared 4 bases from V and 1 base from J, leaving 19 bases between. CDR3 protein: CASSPLLRQATNTEAFF. In DNA form, the CDR3 reads TGCGCCAGCAGCCCCCTATTACGACAGGCAACGAACACTGAAGCTTTCTTT.

This chain links TRBV20-1 with TRBJ2-2; TRBD1 matches at 10 bases. Germline CDR1 reads DFQATT; CDR2 reads SNEGSKA (reference sequence). This CDR3 comprises 15 residues. Trimming cost V 4 bases and J 3 bases; bases outside gene matches: 5. The CDR3 here is CSAKRTGGDTGELFF. The CDR3 DNA follows: TGCAGTGCTAAAAGGACAGGGGGTGACACCGGGGAGCTGTTTTTT.

This clonotype was picked up a small number of times. The DNA for the CDR3 is TGTGCCAGTAGTAGGGGTAACTACAATGAGCAGTTCTTC. It yields the protein CASSRGNYNEQFF. The genes are TRBV19 and TRBJ2-1; no firm D call. CDR1 is LNHDA and CDR2 is SQIVND in the germline V gene (reference sequence). V gave up 4 bases and J gave up 3 bases, with 7 bases separating them. CDR3 length: 13 residues. Combining the CDR3 with reference TRBV19 and TRBJ2-1 gives the whole variable domain DGGITQSPKYLFRKEGQNVTLSCEQNLNHDAMYWYRQDPGQGLRLIYYSQIVNDFQKGDIAEGYSVSREKKESFPLTVTSAQKNPTAFYLCASSRGNYNEQFFGPGTRLTVL.

This rearrangement joins TRBV20-1 to TRBJ2-1, with 9 bases aligning to TRBD2. Germline V CDR1 and CDR2: DFQATT, SNEGSKA (reference sequence). The length of the CDR3 is 16 residues. Germline trimming cut 1 base from V and 7 bases from J; bases unmatched to any gene: 11. The DNA for the CDR3 is TGCAGTGCTAGAGCACGGGGAGGACTAGCGAAGAATGAGCAGTTCTTC. Its translation: CSARARGGLAKNEQFF.

This clonotype was observed a few times. The V gene is TRBV29-1, the J gene TRBJ2-1; D not resolved. Germline values: CDR1 SQVTM, CDR2 ANQGSEA. CDR3 length equals 14 residues. V lost 1 base and J 9 bases, leaving 16 bases between the germline ends. CDR3 in amino acids: CSVEGGLEYGEQFF. Written as DNA, the CDR3 is TGCAGCGTTGAAGGCGGATTAGAGTATGGTGAGCAGTTCTTC.

In its sample, this clonotype was seen many times. The genes are TRBV5-6 and TRBJ2-1, with D unclear. Deletions cut 0 bases from V and 8 bases from J, with 9 bases between. The CDR3 has 13 amino acids. CDR1 and CDR2 from the germline V gene are SGHDT and YYEEEE. The DNA of the CDR3 is TGTGCCAGCAGCTTGGGATCGGGTGATGAGCAGTTCTTC. This translates into CASSLGSGDEQFF.

This clonotype was seen a few times. The genes are TRBV12-3 or TRBV12-4 and TRBJ2-3; D gene ambiguous. The V end was cut by 3 bases, the J end by 4 bases, with 17 bases between. CDR3 length equals 16 residues. CDR3 sequence reads: CASSFLLDFIPDTQYF. As DNA, the CDR3 is TGTGCCAGCAGTTTCTTGCTTGATTTTATCCCAGATACGCAGTATTTT.

At least ten counts were recorded for this clonotype. The J gene is TRBJ2-1, the V gene TRBV6-2 or TRBV6-3, with D hard to call. The CDR3 length is 13 residues. Per germline, CDR1 MNHEY and CDR2 SVGEGT. V was shortened by 4 bases and J by 3 bases, with 7 bases between the two germline ends. CDR3 coding DNA: TGTGCCAGCAGTTGGACGGACTACAATGAGCAGTTCTTC. It codes for CASSWTDYNEQFF.

Here the CDR3 reads CSVEDHGGRGYYGYTF. Written as DNA, the CDR3 is TGCAGCGTTGAAGACCATGGGGGCAGGGGCTACTATGGCTACACCTTC. The chain combines TRBV29-1 with TRBJ1-2; D may be TRBD1 (6 bases). From germline, CDR1 is SQVTM and CDR2 ANQGSEA. V was trimmed by 0 bases and J by 3 bases, leaving 17 bases between them. This CDR3 contains 16 residues.

V gene TRBV9 combines with J gene TRBJ1-2; D is possibly TRBD1 (5 bases). Germline values: CDR1 SGDLS, CDR2 YYNGEE. CDR3 length equals 12 residues. V lost 0 bases to trimming and J lost 7 bases, with 7 bases between them. The CDR3 region is CASSVGGAGYTF. DNA for the CDR3: TGTGCCAGCAGCGTAGGGGGCGCTGGCTACACCTTC.

This clonotype showed up just a few times. The gene calls are TRBV20-1 and TRBJ2-3; possibly TRBD2 for D (6 bases). This CDR3 has 15 amino acids. V lost 4 bases and J lost 5, with 19 bases in between. CDR1 DFQATT and CDR2 SNEGSKA come from the germline V gene (reference sequence). The CDR3 nucleotides read TGCAGTGCTACTAGTGGAGGGCCGGAAAAAGATACGCAGTATTTT. Translated, it gives CSATSGGPEKDTQYF.

The chain combines TRBV12-3 or TRBV12-4 with TRBJ2-7; D is perhaps TRBD1 (5 bases). This CDR3 is 14 amino acids long. The ends were cut back, 6 bases at V and 4 bases at J, with 16 bases in the middle. CDR3 DNA sequence: TGTGCCAGCAGCCCATCGGCAGGGAAGTACGAGCAGTACTTC. As protein: CASSPSAGKYEQYF.

This clonotype was seen repeatedly, ten times or more. The CDR3 protein is CSARTSGVHNEQFF. CDR3 coding DNA: TGCAGCGCCCGGACTAGCGGAGTACACAATGAGCAGTTCTTC. The chain combines TRBV29-1 with TRBJ2-1; 10 nucleotides line up with TRBD2. Germline CDR1 and CDR2: SQVTM and ANQGSEA. Trimming took 7 bases from V and 5 from J; bases not matched to a gene: 8. The CDR3 totals 14 residues.

The rearrangement links TRBV4-1 to TRBJ1-2; 9 positions match TRBD1. Germline assignment: CDR1 MGHRA and CDR2 YSYEKL. V gave up 0 bases and J gave up 8 bases; unmatched junction bases: 7. The CDR3 length is 15 residues. This CDR3 reads CASSQDTGQGLGYTF. The CDR3 DNA is TGCGCCAGCAGCCAAGATACGGGACAGGGTTTAGGCTACACCTTC.

This rearrangement joins TRBV30 to TRBJ1-1; TRBD1 matches 8 bases. This CDR3 comprises 13 residues. V shed 4 bases, J shed 7 bases, and the junction held 8 bases outside the gene matches. Per the germline V gene, CDR1 is GTSNPN and CDR2 is SVGIG (reference sequence). CDR3 region: CAWNIDRGLEAFF. CDR3 DNA: TGTGCCTGGAATATCGACAGGGGTCTTGAAGCTTTCTTT.

CDR3: CSVAPKPGVFYNEQFF. The CDR3 DNA is TGCAGCGTTGCTCCCAAACCGGGAGTCTTCTACAATGAGCAGTTCTTC. The rearrangement joins TRBV29-1 to TRBJ2-1; TRBD2 is a possible D gene (6 bases). This CDR3 comprises 16 residues. V was trimmed by 4 bases and J by 3 bases, leaving 19 bases between them. The germline gives CDR1 SQVTM, CDR2 ANQGSEA.

The gene calls are TRBV14 and TRBJ1-5; no clear D gene. CDR1 is SGHDN, CDR2 FVKESK, per germline. The germline V and J ends were trimmed by 0 bases and 8 bases, with 5 bases remaining between them. This CDR3 is 12 amino acids long. The CDR3 sequence is CASSQDNEPQHF. CDR3 sequence (DNA): TGTGCCAGCAGCCAAGACAACGAGCCCCAGCATTTT.

This sequence joins TRBV5-5 and TRBJ1-4; perhaps TRBD1 as D (6 bases). Deletions cut 0 bases from V and 8 bases from J, with 14 bases between. The CDR3 contains 15 residues. Germline V gene lookup returns CDR1 SGHKS and CDR2 YYEKEE (reference sequence). The CDR3 DNA sequence: TGTGCCAGCAGCTTGGTTGGCCAGGGGTTCGAAAAACTGTTTTTT. Residues: CASSLVGQGFEKLFF. The full variable domain, its missing parts supplied by reference TRBV5-5 and TRBJ1-4, is DAGVTQSPTHLIKTRGQQVTLRCSPISGHKSVSWYQQVLGQGPQFIFQYYEKEERGRGNFPDRFSARQFPNYSSELNVNALLLGDSALYLCASSLVGQGFEKLFFGSGTQLSVL.

This clonotype has more than one count but fewer than ten. This chain uses TRBV20-1 with TRBJ1-1; 7 nucleotides agree with TRBD1. The CDR3 length is 12 residues. Germline CDR1 reads DFQATT; CDR2 reads SNEGSKA (reference sequence). Trimming removed 6 bases from V and 9 bases from J; junction bases left unmatched: 10. The CDR3 region is CSASRQGGQAFF. The CDR3 DNA reads TGCAGTGCGTCGCGACAGGGTGGACAAGCTTTCTTT.

This chain links TRBV7-8 with TRBJ1-4; weak D call: TRBD1 (5 bases). The CDR3 spans 13 residues. Germline V gene lookup returns CDR1 SGHVS and CDR2 FQNEAQ. Trimming cost V 2 bases and J 5 bases, with 6 bases left between them. CDR3 sequence reads: CASSLRQNEKLFF. CDR3 bases: TGTGCCAGCAGCTTACGACAGAATGAAAAACTGTTTTTT.

The rearrangement uses TRBV29-1 and TRBJ1-2; TRBD1 matches at 8 bases. V trimming: 6 bases; J trimming: 6 bases; junction bases outside the gene matches: 9. Per the germline V gene, CDR1 is SQVTM and CDR2 is ANQGSEA. CDR3 size: 13 residues. This CDR3 is CSVRGQGGHGYTF. The DNA of the CDR3 is TGCAGCGTCAGGGGGCAGGGAGGGCATGGCTACACCTTC.

The V and J genes are TRBV10-3 and TRBJ2-7; 11 nucleotides agree with TRBD2. The V and J ends lost 0 bases and 5 bases, in that order; junction bases with no gene match: 3. The germline gives CDR1 ENHRY, CDR2 SYGVKD. The CDR3 consists of 15 residues. CDR3 region: CAISESLAGGHEQYF. DNA for the CDR3: TGTGCCATCAGTGAGTCTTTAGCGGGAGGGCACGAGCAGTACTTC.

There are many counts of this clonotype. The gene calls are TRBV29-1 and TRBJ1-3; TRBD1 matches at 9 bases. This CDR3 comprises 14 residues. Germline lookup yields CDR1 SQVTM and CDR2 ANQGSEA. V lost 5 bases and J lost 4; bases outside the gene matches: 6. The CDR3 DNA sequence: TGCAGCGTTCTACAGGGGGCTTCGGGAAACACCATATATTTT. Protein: CSVLQGASGNTIYF.

This clonotype appeared many times. This sequence joins TRBV20-1 and TRBJ2-1; 12 positions agree with TRBD2. After removal of 6 bases from V and 3 bases from J, the junction contained 3 bases not matched to a gene. Germline CDR1 reads DFQATT; CDR2 reads SNEGSKA (reference sequence). The length of the CDR3 is 14 residues. CDR3 region: CSARLAGVYNEQFF. In DNA form, the CDR3 reads TGCAGTGCAAGACTAGCGGGAGTCTACAATGAGCAGTTCTTC.

The CDR3 region has the DNA TGTGCCAGCAGCTTGGAGGGGTCAGGACACTACAATGAGCAGTTCTTC. This codes for CASSLEGSGHYNEQFF. This rearrangement joins TRBV11-1 to TRBJ2-1, with TRBD2 as a possible D gene (6 bases). The CDR3 has 16 amino acids. The germline V and J ends were trimmed by 3 bases and 3 bases, with 15 bases remaining between them. Germline CDR1 SGHAT, CDR2 FQDESV (reference sequence).

This clonotype was picked up a small number of times. The V call is TRBV5-1, the J call TRBJ1-4; D perhaps matches TRBD1 (6 bases). The CDR3 covers 16 residues. V was clipped by 3 bases and J by 2 bases, with 14 bases between them. Per the germline V gene, CDR1 is SGHRS and CDR2 is YFSETQ. CDR3 protein: CASSSGGAGTNEKLFF. For the CDR3, the DNA is TGCGCCAGCAGCTCGGGGGGGGCAGGTACTAATGAAAAACTGTTTTTT. The full variable domain, in which reference TRBV5-1 and TRBJ1-4 provide the parts outside the CDR3, is KAGVTQTPRYLIKTRGQQVTLSCSPISGHRSVSWYQQTPGQGLQFLFEYFSETQRNKGNFPGRFSGRQFSNSRSEMNVSTLELGDSALYLCASSSGGAGTNEKLFFGSGTQLSVL.

This clonotype was counted a few times. The chain links TRBV20-1 to TRBJ1-2; no firm D call. Germline values: CDR1 DFQATT, CDR2 SNEGSKA (reference sequence). The ends were cut back, 6 bases at V and 0 bases at J, with 17 bases in the middle. The CDR3 covers 15 residues. The DNA of the CDR3 is TGCAGTGCGATGGGGAACAGAGAAGCTAACTATGGCTACACCTTC. This gives the protein CSAMGNREANYGYTF.

This clonotype was observed a handful of times. V usage is TRBV29-1 and J usage is TRBJ2-5; a weak D match, TRBD2 (5 bases). The V gene lost 4 bases and the J gene lost 3 bases, with 6 bases spanning the gap. This CDR3 has 11 residues. Germline V CDR1 and CDR2: SQVTM, ANQGSEA. Written as DNA, the CDR3 is TGCAGCGTTGCTAGCAAAGAGACCCAGTACTTC. Encoded protein: CSVASKETQYF.

The chain combines TRBV12-3 or TRBV12-4 with TRBJ1-4; D is ambiguous. This CDR3 comprises 16 residues. With 6 bases removed from V and 4 bases from J, the gap between germline ends came to 18 bases. CDR3 amino acids: CASSTEGGQYNEKLFF. CDR3 DNA: TGTGCCAGCAGCACAGAGGGAGGGCAATATAATGAAAAACTGTTTTTT.

The chain links TRBV16 to TRBJ2-1; 7 bases are a match to TRBD2. Trimming removed 2 bases from V and 4 bases from J; junction bases left unmatched: 11. There are 17 residues in the CDR3. Germline values: CDR1 KGHSY, CDR2 FQNENV. CDR3 in amino acids: CASSQGGVRTIYNEQFF. In DNA form, the CDR3 reads TGTGCCAGCAGCCAAGGGGGGGTCAGGACGATATACAATGAGCAGTTCTTC.

The chain recombines TRBV30 with TRBJ1-1, with 7 nucleotides matching TRBD1. From germline, CDR1 is GTSNPN and CDR2 SVGIG (reference sequence). Trimming at V came to 5 bases and at J to 0 bases, leaving 3 bases not matched to a gene. The CDR3 totals 13 residues. CDR3 in amino acids: CAWEGQLNTEAFF. CDR3 coding DNA: TGTGCCTGGGAGGGACAGCTGAACACTGAAGCTTTCTTT.